These T cell receptor beta chains were read from a single sample in a study of blood T cells in healthy people across ages. One entry per CDR3 protein, called by TCRdb with MiXCR from the 5' RACE reads. The sample comprises some 930,000 distinct CDR3 sequences, 25% to 35% of which are singletons, and about 9.4% rests with the top ten. This sample was also put to use in a study of T cells of mothers and their children.

What was sequenced was blood. All receptors derive from a woman aged 40 to 50 in good health. The CDR3 runs from the conserved cysteine through the conserved F or W. D genes are given only for firm matches. For some rows the clone size is stated as once, few or many, or as a class when expanded; others skip it.

j_call clone_size d_call v_call cdr3_aa cdr3_nt
TRBJ1-1 many . TRBV14 CASPLSELNTEAFF TGTGCCAGCCCACTGTCAGAGCTGAACACTGAAGCTTTCTTT
TRBJ2-7 few . TRBV5-1 CASSRPQGPYEQYF TGCGCCAGCAGCCGCCCACAGGGCCCCTACGAGCAGTACTTC
TRBJ2-2 many TRBD2 TRBV5-1 CASSLRGAGELFF TGCGCCAGCAGCCTCCGGGGGGCCGGGGAGCTGTTTTTT
TRBJ2-7 . . TRBV29-1 CSTSGAHYEQYF TGCAGCACTTCCGGGGCACACTACGAGCAGTACTTC
TRBJ1-2 many . TRBV20-1 CSAEGPGYGYTF TGCAGTGCTGAGGGACCTGGCTATGGCTACACCTTC
TRBJ1-1 . . TRBV20-1 CSARDGRGNTEAFF TGCAGTGCTAGAGATGGCAGGGGAAATACTGAAGCTTTCTTT
TRBJ1-5 . TRBD1 TRBV12-3/TRBV12-4 CASSPTGEGQPQHF TGTGCCAGCAGTCCGACAGGGGAAGGGCAGCCCCAGCATTTT
TRBJ1-5 few . TRBV28 CASSLKVAAGQPQHF TGTGCCAGCAGTTTAAAGGTGGCAGCCGGTCAGCCCCAGCATTTT
TRBJ2-7 many TRBD2 TRBV7-9 CASSLDAGELYEQYF TGTGCCAGCAGCTTAGACGCGGGGGAGCTGTACGAGCAGTACTTC
TRBJ2-5 few . TRBV7-2 CASSHDAGGETQYF TGTGCCAGCAGCCACGACGCAGGGGGGGAGACCCAGTACTTC
TRBJ1-6 . . TRBV4-2 CASSQDLVGGIGSPLHF TGTGCCAGCAGCCAAGATCTTGTAGGGGGTATTGGCTCACCCCTCCACTTT
TRBJ2-4 . . TRBV12-3/TRBV12-4 CASSFLVEQYF TGTGCCAGCAGTTTCTTGGTGGAGCAGTACTTC
TRBJ1-2 many . TRBV29-1 CSAGIPGIDGYTF TGCAGCGCGGGGATCCCGGGGATCGATGGCTACACCTTC
TRBJ2-6 . . TRBV7-6 CASSLGADGANVLTF TGTGCCAGCAGCTTAGGGGCTGACGGGGCCAACGTCCTGACTTTC
TRBJ2-5 . . TRBV7-2 CASSQQVLQETQYF TGTGCCAGCAGCCAACAGGTACTCCAAGAGACCCAGTACTTC
TRBJ2-5 many . TRBV9 CASSVEEGNEGTQYF TGTGCCAGCAGCGTAGAAGAAGGTAACGAGGGGACCCAGTACTTC
TRBJ2-3 . . TRBV28 CASSLRMLTDTQYF TGTGCCAGCAGTCTACGAATGCTTACAGATACGCAGTATTTT
TRBJ2-7 . . TRBV7-2 CASSLGRGVGLGEQYF TGTGCCAGCAGCTTAGGAAGGGGGGTCGGACTGGGCGAGCAGTACTTC
TRBJ2-3 many TRBD2 TRBV6-6 CASRRLAASTDTQYF TGTGCCAGCAGGAGACTAGCGGCTAGCACAGATACGCAGTATTTT
TRBJ2-3 . TRBD2 TRBV28 CASSFTLAGVTGTQYF TGTGCCAGCAGTTTTACACTAGCGGGGGTCACAGGTACGCAGTATTTT
TRBJ1-2 . . TRBV7-9 CASSARLTAGFYGYTF TGTGCCAGCAGCGCCAGATTAACGGCGGGGTTCTATGGCTACACCTTC
TRBJ2-3 . . TRBV6-1 CASRRQPTDTQYF TGTGCCAGCAGACGACAGCCCACAGATACGCAGTATTTT
TRBJ1-5 few . TRBV28 CASRSPSRLDQPQHF TGTGCCAGCAGATCTCCCTCACGGTTAGACCAGCCCCAGCATTTT
TRBJ1-2 many . TRBV5-1 CASSLGGYEGYTF TGCGCCAGTAGCTTGGGCGGGTACGAAGGCTACACCTTC
TRBJ2-6 few . TRBV9 CASSVDGSSGANVLTF TGTGCCAGCAGCGTAGACGGATCCTCTGGGGCCAACGTCCTGACTTTC
TRBJ2-5 . . TRBV5-1 CASSERTNQETQYF TGCGCCAGCAGCGAACGGACAAATCAAGAGACCCAGTACTTC
TRBJ2-6 many TRBD1 TRBV28 CASSTTGAGANVLTF TGTGCCAGCAGTACGACAGGGGCCGGGGCCAACGTCCTGACTTTC
TRBJ2-5 . TRBD2 TRBV3-1 CASSQVVRGGETQYF TGTGCCAGCAGCCAAGTCGTACGCGGGGGGGAGACCCAGTACTTC
TRBJ2-5 few TRBD2 TRBV5-5 CASSPGTSGYGETQYF TGTGCCAGCAGCCCAGGGACTAGCGGTTATGGGGAGACCCAGTACTTC
TRBJ2-3 few TRBD2 TRBV20-1 CSASGLAGAQDTQYF TGCAGTGCTAGTGGACTAGCGGGGGCCCAAGATACGCAGTATTTT
TRBJ2-3 few . TRBV11-2 CASTTSGGPTDTQYF TGTGCCAGCACAACTTCCGGGGGCCCCACAGATACGCAGTATTTT
TRBJ1-5 once . TRBV2 CASGELSNQPQHF TGTGCCAGCGGTGAACTTAGCAATCAGCCCCAGCATTTT
TRBJ2-2 . . TRBV9 CASSVDTGPTGELFF TGTGCCAGCAGCGTAGATACAGGGCCCACCGGGGAGCTGTTTTTT